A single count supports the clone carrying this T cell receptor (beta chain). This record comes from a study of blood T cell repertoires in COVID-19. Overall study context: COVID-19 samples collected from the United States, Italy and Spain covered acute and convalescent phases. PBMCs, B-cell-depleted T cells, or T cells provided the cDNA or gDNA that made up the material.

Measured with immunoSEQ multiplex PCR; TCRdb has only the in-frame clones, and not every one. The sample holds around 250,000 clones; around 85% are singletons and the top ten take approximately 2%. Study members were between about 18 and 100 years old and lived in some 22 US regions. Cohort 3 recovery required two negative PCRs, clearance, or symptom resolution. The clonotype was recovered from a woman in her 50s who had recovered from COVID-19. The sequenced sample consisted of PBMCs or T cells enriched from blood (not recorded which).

Written as DNA, the CDR3 is TGTGCCAGCGGGGGACAGAGGGGGCGCTTGGCTTCACCCCTCCACTTT. Encoded protein: CASGGQRGRLASPLHF. The rearrangement links TRBV2 to TRBJ1-6; 7 bases are a match to TRBD1. The germline V gene has CDR1 SNHLY and CDR2 FYNNEI. V shed 8 bases and J 9 bases; nucleotides not matched to a gene: 16. The CDR3 runs 16 residues.